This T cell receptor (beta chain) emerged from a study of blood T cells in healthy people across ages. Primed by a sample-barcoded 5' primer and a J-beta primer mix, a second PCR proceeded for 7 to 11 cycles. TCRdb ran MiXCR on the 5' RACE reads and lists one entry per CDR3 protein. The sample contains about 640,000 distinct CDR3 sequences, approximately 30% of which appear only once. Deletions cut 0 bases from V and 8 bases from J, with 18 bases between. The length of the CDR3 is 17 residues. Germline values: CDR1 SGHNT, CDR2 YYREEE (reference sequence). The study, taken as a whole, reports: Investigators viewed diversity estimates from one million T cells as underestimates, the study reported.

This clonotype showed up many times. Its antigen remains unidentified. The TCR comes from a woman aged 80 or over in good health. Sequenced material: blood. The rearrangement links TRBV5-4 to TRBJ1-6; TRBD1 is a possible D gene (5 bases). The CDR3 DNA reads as TGTGCCAGCAGCTTGGAGGGGACCGCTGTAGCCTATTCACCCCTCCACTTT. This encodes CASSLEGTAVAYSPLHF.